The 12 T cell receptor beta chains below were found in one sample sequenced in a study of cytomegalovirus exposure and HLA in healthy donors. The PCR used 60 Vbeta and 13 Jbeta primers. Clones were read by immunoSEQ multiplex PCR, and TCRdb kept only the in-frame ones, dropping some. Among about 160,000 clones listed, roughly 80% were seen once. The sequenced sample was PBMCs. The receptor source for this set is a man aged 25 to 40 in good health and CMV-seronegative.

In DNA form, the CDR3 reads TGCGCCAGCAGCTTGGAGTCACAGGGGGCACACACCATATATTTT. Translated, it gives CASSLESQGAHTIYF. This sequence joins TRBV5-1 and TRBJ1-3; 9 nucleotides line up with TRBD1. The CDR3 totals 15 residues. Losses at the gene ends were 0 bases for V and 8 bases for J; bases not matched to a gene: 6. Germline CDR1 SGHRS, CDR2 YFSETQ.

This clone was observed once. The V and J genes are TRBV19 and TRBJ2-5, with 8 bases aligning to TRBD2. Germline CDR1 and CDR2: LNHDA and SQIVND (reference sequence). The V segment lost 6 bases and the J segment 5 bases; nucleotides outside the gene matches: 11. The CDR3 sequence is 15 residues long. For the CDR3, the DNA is TGTGCCAGTAGCAGTATCCGGGAGGGGTTGGAGACCCAGTACTTC. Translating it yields CASSSIREGLETQYF.

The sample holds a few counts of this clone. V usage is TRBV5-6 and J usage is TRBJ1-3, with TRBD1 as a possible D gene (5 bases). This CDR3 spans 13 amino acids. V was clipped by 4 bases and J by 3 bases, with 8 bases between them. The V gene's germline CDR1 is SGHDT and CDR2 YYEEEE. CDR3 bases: TGTGCCAGCAGCGCAGGGTATGGAAACACCATATATTTT. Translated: CASSAGYGNTIYF.

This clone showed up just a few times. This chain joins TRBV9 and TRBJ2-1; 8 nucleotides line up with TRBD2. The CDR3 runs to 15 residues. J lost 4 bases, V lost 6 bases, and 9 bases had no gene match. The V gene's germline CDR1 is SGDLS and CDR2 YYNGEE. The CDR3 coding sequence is TGTGCCAGCACCGAGGGGGGACTAGAATACAATGAGCAGTTCTTC. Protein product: CASTEGGLEYNEQFF.

The CDR3 region has the DNA TGTGCCAGCAGTTATCGACACGTTGGCTACGAGCAGTACTTC. This translates into CASSYRHVGYEQYF. The chain links TRBV27 to TRBJ2-7; D gene ambiguous. Trimming left V 4 bases short and J 3 bases short, with 13 bases between. The CDR3 length is 14 residues. Per the germline V gene, CDR1 is MNHEY and CDR2 is SMNVEV (reference sequence).

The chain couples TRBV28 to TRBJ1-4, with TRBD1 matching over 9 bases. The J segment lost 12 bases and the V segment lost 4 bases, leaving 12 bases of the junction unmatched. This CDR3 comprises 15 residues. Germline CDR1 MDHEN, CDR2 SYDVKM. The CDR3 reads CASSSSGTGFVELFF. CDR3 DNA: TGTGCCAGCAGTTCCTCCGGGACAGGGTTTGTGGAACTGTTTTTT.

The CDR3: CASSLPEIGPSVDEQFF. As DNA, the CDR3 is TGTGCCAGCAGCTTACCTGAGATTGGGCCTAGCGTGGATGAGCAGTTCTTC. V gene TRBV7-9 combines with J gene TRBJ2-1; a weak D match, TRBD2 (6 bases). This CDR3 is built from 17 residues. Germline V CDR1 and CDR2: SEHNR, FQNEAQ (reference sequence). Trimming removed 2 bases at V and 8 bases at J, with 22 bases between. The full variable domain, rest sourced from reference TRBV7-9 and TRBJ2-1, is DTGVSQNPRHKITKRGQNVTFRCDPISEHNRLYWYRQTLGQGPEFLTYFQNEAQLEKSRLLSDRFSAERPKGSFSTLEIQRTEQGDSAMYLCASSLPEIGPSVDEQFFGPGTRLTVL.

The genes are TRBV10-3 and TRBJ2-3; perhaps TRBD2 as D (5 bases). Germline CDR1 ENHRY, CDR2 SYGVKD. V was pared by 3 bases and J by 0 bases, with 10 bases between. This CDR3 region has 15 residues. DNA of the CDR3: TGTGCCATCAGTGATCCAAGCGGTAGCACAGATACGCAGTATTTT. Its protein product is CAISDPSGSTDTQYF.

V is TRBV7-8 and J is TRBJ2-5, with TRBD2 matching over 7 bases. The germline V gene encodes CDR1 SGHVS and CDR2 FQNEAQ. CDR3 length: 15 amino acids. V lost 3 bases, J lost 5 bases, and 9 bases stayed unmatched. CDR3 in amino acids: CASSLGAGRRETQYF. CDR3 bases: TGTGCCAGCAGCTTGGGAGCGGGACGGAGGGAGACCCAGTACTTC. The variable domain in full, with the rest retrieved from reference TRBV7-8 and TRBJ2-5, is GAGVSQSPRYKVAKRGQDVALRCDPISGHVSLFWYQQALGQGPEFLTYFQNEAQLDKSGLPSDRFFAERPEGSVSTLKIQRTQQEDSAVYLCASSLGAGRRETQYFGPGTRLLVL.

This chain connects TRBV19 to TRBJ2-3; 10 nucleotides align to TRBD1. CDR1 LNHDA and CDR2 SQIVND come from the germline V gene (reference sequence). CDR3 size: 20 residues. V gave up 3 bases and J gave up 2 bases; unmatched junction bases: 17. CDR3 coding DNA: TGTGCCAGTAGTATGATGGGGGGTCTGGGACAGGGGCCAAACACAGATACGCAGTATTTT. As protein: CASSMMGGLGQGPNTDTQYF.

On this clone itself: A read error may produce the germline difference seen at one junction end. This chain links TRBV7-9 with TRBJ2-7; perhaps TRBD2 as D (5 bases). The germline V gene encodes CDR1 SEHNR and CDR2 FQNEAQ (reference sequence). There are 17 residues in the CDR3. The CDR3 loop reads CSSSLGRLDSLPYEQYF. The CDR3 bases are TGTTCCAGCAGCTTAGGACGGTTGGACTCACTACCCTACGAGCAGTACTTC. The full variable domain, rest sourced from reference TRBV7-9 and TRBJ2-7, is DTGVSQNPRHKITKRGQNVTFRCDPISEHNRLYWYRQTLGQGPEFLTYFQNEAQLEKSRLLSDRFSAERPKGSFSTLEIQRTEQGDSAMYLCSSSLGRLDSLPYEQYFGPGTRLTVT.

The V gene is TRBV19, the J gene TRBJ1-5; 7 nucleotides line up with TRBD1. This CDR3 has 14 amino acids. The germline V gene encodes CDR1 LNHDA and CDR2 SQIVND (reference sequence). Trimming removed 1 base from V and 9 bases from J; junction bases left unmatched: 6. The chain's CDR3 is CASSIGRGMWPQHF. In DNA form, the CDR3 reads TGTGCCAGTAGTATAGGCAGGGGGATGTGGCCCCAGCATTTT. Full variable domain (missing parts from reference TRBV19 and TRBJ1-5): DGGITQSPKYLFRKEGQNVTLSCEQNLNHDAMYWYRQDPGQGLRLIYYSQIVNDFQKGDIAEGYSVSREKKESFPLTVTSAQKNPTAFYLCASSIGRGMWPQHFGDGTRLSIL.